The 19 T cell receptor beta chains below come from one sample, sequenced in a study of T cells in localized non-small cell lung cancer (dated by TCRdb to between 2020 and 2021). Library generation was performed with the immunoSEQ multiplex PCR assay. The source is immuneACCESS, and TCRdb retained only in-frame sequences with V and J called. Part of the clones is not carried over; for the studies checked, unresolved V genes explain less than half of this, and the remainder is unexplained. In this sample the table shows roughly 1,700 clones, just over 20% of which occur a single time. 9% to 15% of the sample is taken by the ten largest. Source: lung tumor tissue, taken before any cancer treatment. All receptors derive from a female donor older than 55 with stage II lung adenocarcinoma.

The rearrangement uses TRBV18 and TRBJ1-1; D may be TRBD1 (5 bases). Germline CDR1 KGHSH, CDR2 LQKENI. Trimming removed 3 bases from V and 3 bases from J, with 23 bases in between. This CDR3 region has 18 residues. DNA of the CDR3: TGTGCCAGCTCACCTACGCCCATGCAGGGTTTCAGGGACACTGAAGCTTTCTTT. Encoded protein: CASSPTPMQGFRDTEAFF. Full variable domain (rest looked up from reference TRBV18 and TRBJ1-1): NAGVMQNPRHLVRRRGQEARLRCSPMKGHSHVYWYRQLPEEGLKFMVYLQKENIIDESGMPKERFSAEFPKEGPSILRIQQVVRGDSAAYFCASSPTPMQGFRDTEAFFGQGTRLTVV.

This clone was detected only a few times. The genes are TRBV19 and TRBJ2-3; 13 nucleotides agree with TRBD2. Looked up from germline, CDR1 is LNHDA and CDR2 is SQIVND (reference sequence). The CDR3 runs to 16 residues. V shed 5 bases, J shed 5 bases, and the junction held 7 bases outside the gene matches. CDR3: CASSSPTSGGGDTQYF. The CDR3 coding sequence is TGTGCCAGTAGTTCTCCCACTAGCGGGGGGGGAGATACGCAGTATTTT. Variable domain in full (rest from reference TRBV19 and TRBJ2-3): DGGITQSPKYLFRKEGQNVTLSCEQNLNHDAMYWYRQDPGQGLRLIYYSQIVNDFQKGDIAEGYSVSREKKESFPLTVTSAQKNPTAFYLCASSSPTSGGGDTQYFGPGTRLTVL.

The rearrangement links TRBV19 to TRBJ2-7; D may correspond to TRBD1 or TRBD2 (6 bases each). The CDR3 is 14 residues long. V was clipped by 6 bases and J by 0 bases, with 12 bases between them. The germline V gene encodes CDR1 LNHDA and CDR2 SQIVND (reference sequence). CDR3 nucleotide sequence: TGTGCCAGTAGAGGGGGGAAAGGCTCCTACGAGCAGTACTTC. Its translation: CASRGGKGSYEQYF.

Details on this clone: At one boundary the junction diverges from the germline segment, which might be a read error. The V and J genes are TRBV6-8 and TRBJ1-5, with TRBD1 matching over 7 bases. Looked up from germline, CDR1 is MNHGY and CDR2 is SAAAGT. This CDR3 has 13 amino acids. The CDR3 loop reads CAISVGGDQPQHF. The DNA for the CDR3 is TGTGCCATCAGTGTAGGGGGCGATCAGCCCCAGCATTTT.

The chain couples TRBV28 to TRBJ2-7; D call uncertain. CDR1 is MDHEN, CDR2 SYDVKM, per germline. This CDR3 comprises 13 residues. Trimming removed 5 bases from V and 4 bases from J, with 12 bases in between. This CDR3 reads CASSPNGLYEQYF. The CDR3 DNA is TGTGCCAGCAGTCCGAATGGGCTGTACGAGCAGTACTTC.

Only a few counts were recorded for this clone. The CDR3, as DNA: TGTGCCAGCAGTTTAAGACTAGCGCGGGCGGAGACCCAGTACTTC. This translates into CASSLRLARAETQYF. The chain recombines TRBV6-8 with TRBJ2-5, with 8 positions matching TRBD2. The junction had 9 bases not matched to a gene; V was cut back by 4 bases and J by 5 bases. The CDR3 is 15 amino acids. Germline-derived CDR1 and CDR2 are MNHGY and SAAAGT.

V is TRBV19 and J is TRBJ1-5; possibly TRBD1 for D (6 bases). This CDR3 contains 14 residues. V gave up 7 bases and J gave up 5 bases, with 15 bases separating them. CDR1 LNHDA and CDR2 SQIVND come from the germline V gene (reference sequence). The CDR3 reads CASTLRRGDQPQHF. The CDR3 DNA reads TGTGCCAGTACCCTAAGGAGGGGGGATCAGCCCCAGCATTTT.

The rearrangement uses TRBV29-1 and TRBJ2-3; D perhaps matches TRBD2 (5 bases). Germline loops: CDR1 SQVTM, CDR2 ANQGSEA. The CDR3 consists of 14 residues. Deletions cut 6 bases from V and 1 base from J, with 14 bases between. CDR3 residues: CSVPDGIGTDTQYF. The CDR3 nucleotides are TGCAGCGTACCGGACGGGATAGGCACAGATACGCAGTATTTT.

The CDR3 DNA sequence: TGTGCCAGCAGCTCTAAGGGGGGGCGCGGAGCTAACTATGGCTACACCTTC. It codes for CASSSKGGRGANYGYTF. The gene calls are TRBV7-2 and TRBJ1-2, with D possibly being TRBD1 (6 bases). The V end was cut by 4 bases, the J end by 0 bases, with 18 bases between. There are 17 residues in the CDR3. The germline V gene encodes CDR1 SGHTA and CDR2 FQGNSA.

The table lists this clone with a few counts. The chain couples TRBV6-8 to TRBJ2-4; D is unclear. The V end lost 0 bases, the J end lost 1 base, and 7 bases lay between the germline ends. The germline CDR1 and CDR2 sequences are MNHGY and SAAAGT. This CDR3 region has 15 residues. CDR3 nucleotides: TGTGCCAGCAGTTACTCGATGTGGGCCAAAAACATTCAGTACTTC. Translation: CASSYSMWAKNIQYF.

This rearrangement joins TRBV5-1 to TRBJ2-2; unclear D gene. The CDR3 runs 14 residues. Germline V gene data show CDR1 as SGHRS and CDR2 as YFSETQ. The V and J ends lost 0 bases and 0 bases respectively, with 3 bases between them. The CDR3 spells CASSLGANTGELFF. CDR3 bases: TGCGCCAGCAGCTTGGGGGCGAACACCGGGGAGCTGTTTTTT.

V is TRBV18 and J is TRBJ2-1, with 8 bases fitting TRBD2. This CDR3 contains 17 residues. V was pared by 4 bases and J by 2 bases, with 10 bases of the junction left unmatched. Germline V CDR1 and CDR2: KGHSH, LQKENI. The DNA for the CDR3 is TGTGCCAGCTCACAGATTAGGAGCGGGAGAACCTACAATGAGCAGTTCTTC. Amino acids: CASSQIRSGRTYNEQFF. Filled out from reference TRBV18 and TRBJ2-1, the complete variable domain reads NAGVMQNPRHLVRRRGQEARLRCSPMKGHSHVYWYRQLPEEGLKFMVYLQKENIIDESGMPKERFSAEFPKEGPSILRIQQVVRGDSAAYFCASSQIRSGRTYNEQFFGPGTRLTVL.

A few counts support this clone. The chain links TRBV19 to TRBJ1-4; tentative D call: TRBD1 (6 bases). The CDR3 extends over 14 amino acids. Germline V gene sequence: CDR1 LNHDA, CDR2 SQIVND (reference sequence). The V and J ends lost 7 bases and 1 base respectively, with 10 bases between them. The CDR3 here is CASIPTGTNEKLFF. The CDR3 bases are TGTGCCAGTATCCCGACAGGAACTAATGAAAAACTGTTTTTT.

This clone was counted between two and nine times. The chain employs TRBV11-3 and TRBJ1-5; 8 bases map to TRBD1. The V gene's germline CDR1 is SGHNT and CDR2 YENEEA. The CDR3 covers 14 residues. Trimming cost V 6 bases and J 4 bases; bases outside gene matches: 5. The CDR3 coding sequence is TGTGCCAGCAGTAGACAGGGGCCAAATCAGCCCCAGCATTTT. This gives the protein CASSRQGPNQPQHF.

This clone has just a few counts. V is TRBV6-8 and J is TRBJ2-1; 12 positions match TRBD2. CDR3 size: 15 residues. In germline, CDR1 is MNHGY, CDR2 SAAAGT. The V gene end was trimmed by 0 bases and the J gene end by 15 bases; junction bases not matched to a gene: 9. This CDR3 reads CASSYSVTSGRDSFF. CDR3 coding DNA: TGTGCCAGCAGTTACTCGGTGACTAGCGGGAGAGATTCGTTCTTC.

This clone was observed a few times. V is TRBV28 and J is TRBJ1-3; no clear D. Germline CDR1 and CDR2: MDHEN and SYDVKM. This CDR3 has 15 residues. V shed 5 bases and J shed 0 bases, with 11 bases lying between them. The CDR3 region is CASSRVASSGNTIYF. Written as DNA, the CDR3 is TGTGCCAGCAGTCGCGTTGCTAGCTCTGGAAACACCATATATTTT. The full variable domain, its missing parts supplied by reference TRBV28 and TRBJ1-3, is DVKVTQSSRYLVKRTGEKVFLECVQDMDHENMFWYRQDPGLGLRLIYFSYDVKMKEKGDIPEGYSVSREKKERFSLILESASTNQTSMYLCASSRVASSGNTIYFGEGSWLTVV.

This clone was observed a handful of times. The chain links TRBV30 to TRBJ2-7, with 12 bases identical to TRBD2. Unmatched junction bases numbered 4, after V lost 5 bases and J lost 5 bases. This CDR3 spans 13 amino acids. Germline V gives CDR1 GTSNPN, CDR2 SVGIG (reference sequence). The CDR3 loop is CAWVLAGGHEQYF. The CDR3 coding sequence is TGTGCCTGGGTCCTAGCGGGAGGGCACGAGCAGTACTTC.

This clone showed up just a few times. The chain is built from TRBV28 and TRBJ2-7; no reliable D call. V was trimmed by 3 bases and J by 3 bases, leaving 6 bases between them. In germline, CDR1 is MDHEN, CDR2 SYDVKM. The CDR3 spans 12 residues. The CDR3 protein is CASSLYDYEQYF. CDR3 nucleotide sequence: TGTGCCAGCAGTTTGTACGACTACGAGCAGTACTTC. Looking up the rest from reference TRBV28 and TRBJ2-7 gives the full variable domain: DVKVTQSSRYLVKRTGEKVFLECVQDMDHENMFWYRQDPGLGLRLIYFSYDVKMKEKGDIPEGYSVSREKKERFSLILESASTNQTSMYLCASSLYDYEQYFGPGTRLTVT.

This clone was observed a few times. J is TRBJ1-1 and V is TRBV30, with D possibly matching TRBD1 (5 bases). The V gene's germline CDR1 is GTSNPN and CDR2 SVGIG (reference sequence). The CDR3 length is 13 residues. V was cut by 0 bases and J by 10 bases, with 15 bases left in between. This chain's CDR3 is CAWSVSVWGTAFF. Here the CDR3 DNA reads TGTGCCTGGAGTGTATCGGTCTGGGGGACAGCTTTCTTT.